Below are 6 T cell receptor beta chains sequenced from a single sample in a study of T cell responses to AZD1222 COVID-19 vaccine. Sequenced by immunoSEQ multiplex PCR; TCRdb stores in-frame clones only, minus some. The sample consists of about 130,000 clones, approximately 92% of them appearing once. The material sequenced was peripheral blood, taken 28 days after the second AZD1222 dose. The origin of the receptors is an adult who received the AZD1222 COVID-19 vaccine.

V gene TRBV11-1 combines with J gene TRBJ2-1, with TRBD2 as a possible D gene (5 bases). CDR3 length: 14 amino acids. V lost 3 bases, J lost 4 bases, and 10 bases lay in between. CDR1 and CDR2 from the germline V gene are SGHAT and FQDESV (reference sequence). CDR3 DNA: TGTGCCAGCAGCTTGCTAGGGAGATACAATGAGCAGTTCTTC. This gives the protein CASSLLGRYNEQFF. Full variable domain (remainder filled in from reference TRBV11-1 and TRBJ2-1): EAEVAQSPRYKITEKSQAVAFWCDPISGHATLYWYRQILGQGPELLVQFQDESVVDDSQLPKDRFSAERLKGVDSTLKIQPAELGDSAMYLCASSLLGRYNEQFFGPGTRLTVL.

For this clone: Other DNA sequences in this specimen translate into the identical CDR3. The chain uses TRBV11-3 and TRBJ2-1; perhaps D is TRBD1 or TRBD2 (5 bases each). The CDR3 runs 15 residues. CDR1 SGHNT and CDR2 YENEEA come from the germline V gene. Trimming cost V 1 base and J 0 bases, with 7 bases left between them. This chain's CDR3 is CASSLGGSSYNEQFF. CDR3 bases: TGTGCCAGCAGCTTAGGGGGGAGCTCCTACAATGAGCAGTTCTTC.

This chain joins TRBV7-3 and TRBJ1-5; unclear D gene. There are 13 residues in the CDR3. V lost 0 bases to trimming and J lost 5 bases, with 5 bases between them. CDR1 is SGHTA, CDR2 FQGTGA, per germline. In DNA form, the CDR3 reads TGTGCCAGCAGCTTAACGTTGGATCAGCCCCAGCATTTT. Translated, it gives CASSLTLDQPQHF.

This clone was counted only a few times. The gene calls are TRBV14 and TRBJ2-2, with D possibly TRBD2 on 5 matching bases. CDR1 and CDR2 (germline): SGHDN, FVKESK. The CDR3 runs 14 residues. Trimming cost V 0 bases and J 7 bases, with 9 bases left between them. The CDR3 spells CASSQERAGGELFF. The CDR3 DNA is TGTGCCAGCAGCCAAGAGAGGGCCGGCGGGGAGCTGTTTTTT.

The rearrangement uses TRBV24-1 and TRBJ2-3, with 8 positions matching TRBD2. Germline V gene sequence: CDR1 KGHDR, CDR2 SFDVKD. V shed 7 bases, J shed 2 bases, and the junction held 16 bases outside the gene matches. The CDR3 length is 18 residues. In DNA, the CDR3 is TGTGCCACCAGCCCAAATCCGGGGGGGCGTGGTGACACAGATACGCAGTATTTT. Translated: CATSPNPGGRGDTDTQYF.

The chain has TRBV5-1 and TRBJ1-1; D uncertain. The CDR3 is 14 residues long. The germline V gene encodes CDR1 SGHRS and CDR2 YFSETQ. V dropped 2 bases and J dropped 6 bases, with 14 bases sitting between them. CDR3 region: CASSFSPKAPEAFF. The CDR3 region has the DNA TGCGCCAGCAGCTTTAGCCCAAAGGCGCCTGAAGCTTTCTTT.